This TCR beta chain was profiled in a study of blood T cell repertoires in COVID-19. Profiled with immunoSEQ multiplex PCR; TCRdb holds only in-frame clones, not every one. The sample gives 160,000 or so clones, 82% of which show up once; around 8% is in the top ten. V was clipped by 3 bases and J by 4 bases, with 3 bases between them. CDR3 length: 11 residues. The chain has TRBV12-3 or TRBV12-4 and TRBJ2-5; D unclear. Sample: peripheral blood. The source is an older woman with acute or convalescent COVID-19. The CDR3 sequence: CASSFLETQYF. DNA of the CDR3: TGTGCCAGCAGTTTCCTAGAGACCCAGTACTTC.